This TCR beta chain was observed in a study of control samples from healthy donors and cancer patients. V was cut by 7 bases and J by 4 bases, with 10 bases left in between. The CDR3 length is 12 residues. Sequenced by immunoSEQ multiplex PCR; TCRdb stores in-frame clones only, minus some. The data show approximately 82,000 clones, over 75% seen once. Source material: blood. The clonotype originates from a man aged 50 to 59 in good health. The chain carries TRBV12-3 or TRBV12-4 and TRBJ1-1, with D unresolved. CDR3 loop: CASTPGSTEAFF. DNA of the CDR3: TGTGCCAGCACTCCCGGGAGCACTGAAGCTTTCTTT.